This TCR beta chain was profiled in a study of shared clonotypes between healthy human individuals. This table comes from immunoSEQ multiplex PCR, and its TCRdb copy is limited to in-frame clones, with some not included. The table lists about 960,000 clones, 76% of them singletons. V gave up 0 bases and J gave up 3 bases; unmatched junction bases: 7. This CDR3 has 16 amino acids. Germline V gives CDR1 KGHSH, CDR2 LQKENI. The gene calls are TRBV18 and TRBJ2-5, with 7 bases aligning to TRBD1. Material for sequencing was memory CD4+ T cells sorted from blood. Subset described: CD45RA-negative fraction. This clonotype was sampled from a man between 18 and 35 years old in good health. CDR3 sequence: CASSPPPGQTKETQYF. The DNA for the CDR3 is TGTGCCAGCTCACCACCACCGGGACAGACTAAAGAGACCCAGTACTTC.